This TCR beta chain was sequenced for a study of blood T cell repertoires in COVID-19. Across under 25 US areas, participants ranged in age from about 18 to 90 years. V was pared by 2 bases and J by 3 bases, with 6 bases of the junction left unmatched. This CDR3 spans 15 amino acids. Germline V gene sequence: CDR1 MGHRA, CDR2 YSYEKL. Generated by immunoSEQ multiplex PCR, the TCRdb table keeps only in-frame clones and is missing some. The sample consists of around 290,000 clones, approximately 86% of them appearing once. The clonotype comes from a woman in her twenties or thirties who had recovered from COVID-19. V gene TRBV4-1 combines with J gene TRBJ2-7; TRBD2 agrees at 8 bases. Sequenced: PBMCs or T cells enriched from blood (not recorded which). The CDR3: CASSQPPAGDYEQYF. CDR3 coding DNA: TGCGCCAGCAGCCAACCGCCAGCGGGAGACTACGAGCAGTACTTC.